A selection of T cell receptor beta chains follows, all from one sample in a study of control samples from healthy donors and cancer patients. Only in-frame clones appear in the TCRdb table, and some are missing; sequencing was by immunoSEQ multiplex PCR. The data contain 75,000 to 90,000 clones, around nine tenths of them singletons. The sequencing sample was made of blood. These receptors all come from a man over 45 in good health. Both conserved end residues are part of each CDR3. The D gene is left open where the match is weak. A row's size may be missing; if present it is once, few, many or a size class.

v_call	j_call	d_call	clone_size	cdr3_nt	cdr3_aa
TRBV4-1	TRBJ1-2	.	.	TGCGCCAGCGGGCAGGACATATCCACGAACTATGGCTACACCTTC	CASGQDISTNYGYTF
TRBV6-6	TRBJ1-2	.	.	TGTGCCAGCAGTTCCACGACGGGGGCAGATGGCTACACCTTC	CASSSTTGADGYTF
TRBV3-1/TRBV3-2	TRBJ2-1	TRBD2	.	TGTGCCAGCAGCCAAGGCATTGGACTAGCGGGGTCAGATGAGCAGTTCTTC	CASSQGIGLAGSDEQFF
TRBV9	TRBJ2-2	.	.	TGTGCCAGCAGCGTAGATAGCACCGGGGAGCTGTTTTTT	CASSVDSTGELFF
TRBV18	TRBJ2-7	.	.	TGTGCCAGCTCGGAGGGGCCTAGGTACGAGCAGTACTTC	CASSEGPRYEQYF
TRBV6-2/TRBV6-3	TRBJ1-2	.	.	TGTGCCAGCAGTCCAAGTAACTATGGCTACACCTTC	CASSPSNYGYTF
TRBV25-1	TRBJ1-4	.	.	TGTGCCAGCAGTGAATCCGGGCCGCCCCTAGAAAAACTGTTTTTT	CASSESGPPLEKLFF
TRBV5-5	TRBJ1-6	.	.	TGTGCCAGCCATGTGAGGATGGACTCACCCCTCCACTTT	CASHVRMDSPLHF
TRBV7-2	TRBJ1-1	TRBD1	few	TGTGCCATTGGGACAGGGGGGTTGAACACTGAAGCTTTCTTT	CAIGTGGLNTEAFF
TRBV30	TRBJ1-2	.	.	TGTGCCTGGAGGGAGACAGGAAACTATGGCTACACCTTC	CAWRETGNYGYTF
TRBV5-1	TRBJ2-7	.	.	TGCGCCAGCAGCTTGGACAGTATTGGCTACGAGCAGTACTTC	CASSLDSIGYEQYF
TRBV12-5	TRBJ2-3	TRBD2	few	TGTGCTAGTCCCCCACAGGGACTAGCGGGGTGGCGTAGCACAGATACGCAGTATTTT	CASPPQGLAGWRSTDTQYF
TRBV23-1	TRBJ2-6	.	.	TGCGCCAGCAGTCAATCACGAGGGCCTGGGGCCAACGTCCTGACTTTC	CASSQSRGPGANVLTF
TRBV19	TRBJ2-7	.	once	TGTGCCAGTAGTATAGGGGGGAGGAGCTCCTACGAGCAGTACTTC	CASSIGGRSSYEQYF
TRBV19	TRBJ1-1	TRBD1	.	TGTGCCAGTAGTCCTTGGACAGGGGGCGGGAACATGAACACTGAAGCTTTCTTT	CASSPWTGGGNMNTEAFF
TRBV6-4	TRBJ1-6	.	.	TGTGCCCCCGTTCGGTCACCCCTCCACTTT	CAPVRSPLHF
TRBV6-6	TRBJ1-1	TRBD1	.	TGTGCCAGCAGTTACGCACAGGGGGCGCGCGGAACTGAAGCTTTCTTT	CASSYAQGARGTEAFF
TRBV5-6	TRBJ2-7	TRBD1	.	TGTGCCAGCAGCCCCAGGGGGCGATCCTCTGTCGAGCAGTACTTC	CASSPRGRSSVEQYF
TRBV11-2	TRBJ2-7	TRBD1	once	TGTGCCAGCAGCTTGGAACAGGGGGCCTCCGAGCAGTACTTC	CASSLEQGASEQYF
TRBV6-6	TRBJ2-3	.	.	TGTGCCAGCACGCTAGCAGATACGCAGTATTTT	CASTLADTQYF
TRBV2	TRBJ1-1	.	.	TGTGCCAGCAGTATCGGGCTGAACACTGAAGCTTTCTTT	CASSIGLNTEAFF
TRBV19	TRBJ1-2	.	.	TGTGCCAGTAGAGCCCAGGGTTGGAGCTATGGCTACACCTTC	CASRAQGWSYGYTF
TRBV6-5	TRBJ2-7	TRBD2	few	TGTGCCAGCAGTAGACTAGCGGTCGAGCAGTACTTC	CASSRLAVEQYF
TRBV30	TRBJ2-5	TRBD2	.	TGTGCCTGGAGTCCGGGACTAGCGATAGAGACCCAGTACTTC	CAWSPGLAIETQYF
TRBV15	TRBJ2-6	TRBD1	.	TGTGCCACCAGCAGCGGGACAGGACCCTCTGGGGCCAACGTCCTGACTTTC	CATSSGTGPSGANVLTF
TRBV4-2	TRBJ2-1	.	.	TGTGCCAGCAGCCAAGCTCCCCGGCCCCTCGCCTTAACAAAGGGAATTCACAATGAGCAGTTCTTC	CASSQAPRPLALTKGIHNEQFF
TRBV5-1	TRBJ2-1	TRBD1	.	TGCGCCAGCAGCCTGGTGGGACAGGGTACCTACAATGAGCAGTTCTTC	CASSLVGQGTYNEQFF
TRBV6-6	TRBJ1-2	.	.	TGTGCCAGCAGCAAAGACAAAAACACTAACTATGGCTACACCTTC	CASSKDKNTNYGYTF
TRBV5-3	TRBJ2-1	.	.	TGTGCCAGAAGCCGACGGGACTGTGACAATGAGCAGTTCTTC	CARSRRDCDNEQFF
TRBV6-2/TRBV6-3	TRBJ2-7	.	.	TGTGCCAGCAGTTACTCCCCCTACGAGCAGTACTTC	CASSYSPYEQYF
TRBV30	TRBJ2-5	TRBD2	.	TGTGCCTGGAGGGTGGAAGCGGGGGGGCTCGTAAAGACCCAGTACTTC	CAWRVEAGGLVKTQYF
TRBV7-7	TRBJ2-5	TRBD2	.	TGTGCCAGCGCCTCCGGGACTAGCGGGGGTACGGAGACCCAGTACTTC	CASASGTSGGTETQYF
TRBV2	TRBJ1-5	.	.	TGTGCCAGCAGTGAATTGGTGGGGGCCGATCAGCCCCAGCATTTT	CASSELVGADQPQHF
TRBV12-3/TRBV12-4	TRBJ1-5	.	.	TGTGCCAGCAGTTTTCGGCAGAAGGGGTTCCAGCATTTT	CASSFRQKGFQHF
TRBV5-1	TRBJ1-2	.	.	TGCGCCAGCAGCTTGGTAGCGGATTGGGACTATGGCTACACCTTC	CASSLVADWDYGYTF
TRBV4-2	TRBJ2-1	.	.	TGTGCCAGCAGCCAAGTCGCAGGGTACAATGAGCAGTTCTTC	CASSQVAGYNEQFF
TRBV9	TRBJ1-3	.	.	TGTGCCAGTTCTTTCTCTGGAAACACCATATATTTT	CASSFSGNTIYF
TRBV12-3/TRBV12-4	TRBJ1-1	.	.	TGTGCCAGCAGGGGGGACGACACTGAAGCTTTCTTT	CASRGDDTEAFF